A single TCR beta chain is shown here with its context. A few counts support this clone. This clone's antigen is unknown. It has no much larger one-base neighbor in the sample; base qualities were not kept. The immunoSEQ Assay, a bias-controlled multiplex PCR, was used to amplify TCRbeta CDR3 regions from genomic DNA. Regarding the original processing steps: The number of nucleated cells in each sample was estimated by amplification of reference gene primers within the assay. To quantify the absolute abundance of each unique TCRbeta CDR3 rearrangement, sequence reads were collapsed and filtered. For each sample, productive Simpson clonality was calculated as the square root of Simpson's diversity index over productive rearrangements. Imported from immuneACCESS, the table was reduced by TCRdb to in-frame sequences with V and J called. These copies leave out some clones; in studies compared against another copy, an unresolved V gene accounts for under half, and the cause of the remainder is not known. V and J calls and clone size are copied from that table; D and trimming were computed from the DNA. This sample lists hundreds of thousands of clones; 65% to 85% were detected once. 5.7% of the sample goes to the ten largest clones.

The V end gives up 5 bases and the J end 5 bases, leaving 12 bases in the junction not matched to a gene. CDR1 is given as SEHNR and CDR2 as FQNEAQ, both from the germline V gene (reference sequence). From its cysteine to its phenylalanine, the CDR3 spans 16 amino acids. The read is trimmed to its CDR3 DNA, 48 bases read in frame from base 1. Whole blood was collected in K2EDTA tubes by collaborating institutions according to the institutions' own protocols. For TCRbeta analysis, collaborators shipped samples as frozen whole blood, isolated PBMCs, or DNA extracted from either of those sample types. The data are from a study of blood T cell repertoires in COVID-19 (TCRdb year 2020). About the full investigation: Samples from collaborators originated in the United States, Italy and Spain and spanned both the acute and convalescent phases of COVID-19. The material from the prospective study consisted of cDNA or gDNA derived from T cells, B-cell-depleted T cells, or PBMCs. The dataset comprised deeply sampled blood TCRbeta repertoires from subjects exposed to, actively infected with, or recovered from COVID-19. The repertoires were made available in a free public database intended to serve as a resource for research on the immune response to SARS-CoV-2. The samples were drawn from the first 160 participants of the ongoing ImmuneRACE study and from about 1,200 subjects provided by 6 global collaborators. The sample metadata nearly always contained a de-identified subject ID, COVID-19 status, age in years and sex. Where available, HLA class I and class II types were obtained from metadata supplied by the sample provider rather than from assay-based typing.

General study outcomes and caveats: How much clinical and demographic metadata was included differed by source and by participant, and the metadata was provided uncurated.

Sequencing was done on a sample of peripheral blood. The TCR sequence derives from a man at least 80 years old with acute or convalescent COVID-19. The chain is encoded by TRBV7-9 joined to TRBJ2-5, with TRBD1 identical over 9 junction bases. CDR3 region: CASSNNAYDRGETQYF. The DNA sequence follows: TGTGCCAGCAGCAACAACGCATATGACAGGGGGGAGACCCAGTACTTC. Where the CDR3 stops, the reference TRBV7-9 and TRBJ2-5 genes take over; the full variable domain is DTGVSQNPRHKITKRGQNVTFRCDPISEHNRLYWYRQTLGQGPEFLTYFQNEAQLEKSRLLSDRFSAERPKGSFSTLEIQRTEQGDSAMYLCASSNNAYDRGETQYFGPGTRLLVL.